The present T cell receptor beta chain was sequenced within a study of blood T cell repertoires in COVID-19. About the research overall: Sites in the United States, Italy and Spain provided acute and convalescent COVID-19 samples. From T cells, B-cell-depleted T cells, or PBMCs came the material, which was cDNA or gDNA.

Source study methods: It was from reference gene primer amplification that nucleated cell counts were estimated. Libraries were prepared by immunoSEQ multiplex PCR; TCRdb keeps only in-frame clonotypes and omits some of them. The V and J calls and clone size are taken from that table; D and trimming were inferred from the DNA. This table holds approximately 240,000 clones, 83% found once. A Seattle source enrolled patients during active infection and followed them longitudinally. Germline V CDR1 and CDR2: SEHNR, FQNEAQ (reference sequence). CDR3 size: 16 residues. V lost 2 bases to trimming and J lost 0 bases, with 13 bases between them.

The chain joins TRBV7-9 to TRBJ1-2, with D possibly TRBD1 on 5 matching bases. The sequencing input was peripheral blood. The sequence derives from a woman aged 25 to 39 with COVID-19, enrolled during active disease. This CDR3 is CASSLRWQGTNYGYTF. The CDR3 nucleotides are TGTGCCAGCAGCTTACGGTGGCAGGGAACTAACTATGGCTACACCTTC.